One and the same sample provided the 14 T cell receptor beta chains below, sequenced in a study of cytomegalovirus exposure and HLA in healthy donors. This PCR relied on a set of 60 Vbeta primers and 13 Jbeta primers. Assay: immunoSEQ multiplex PCR; the TCRdb copy retains only in-frame clones and omits some. Of some 130,000 clones detected, roughly 80% appear once; the ten largest clones hold 8.8%. The sequenced sample was PBMCs. Receptor source: a woman aged 45-65 years in good health and CMV-seropositive.

The chain employs TRBV7-8 and TRBJ2-3; D ambiguous. Germline-derived CDR1 and CDR2 are SGHVS and FQNEAQ. Trimming removed 4 bases from V and 2 bases from J, with 10 bases in between. The CDR3 totals 14 residues. The CDR3 loop is CASSSGRFTDTQYF. In DNA, the CDR3 is TGTGCCAGCAGCTCTGGGCGCTTCACAGATACGCAGTATTTT.

This rearrangement joins TRBV2 to TRBJ1-3; 8 nucleotides line up with TRBD1. Trimming removed 4 bases from V and 4 bases from J; junction bases left unmatched: 6. CDR1 and CDR2 from the germline V gene are SNHLY and FYNNEI. The CDR3 has 15 amino acids. DNA for the CDR3: TGTGCCAGCAGTGTCCCCCGGACAGGGGGAAACACCATATATTTT. It encodes CASSVPRTGGNTIYF.

Remarks on this clone: Its ends do not fully match the called genes, so a read error is possible. This chain links TRBV27 with TRBJ2-1; 14 bases match TRBD2. Germline V gene data show CDR1 as MNHEY and CDR2 as SMNVEV (reference sequence). This CDR3 has 16 amino acids. The CDR3 DNA follows: TGTGCCAGCAGTGAGACTAGCGGGGGGGCCTATAATGAGCAGTTCTTC. It translates to CASSETSGGAYNEQFF.

This clone was counted a single time. The chain employs TRBV14 and TRBJ2-5; D uncertain. Germline V gives CDR1 SGHDN, CDR2 FVKESK. This CDR3 is 12 amino acids long. V shed 0 bases and J shed 9 bases, with 8 bases lying between them. DNA for the CDR3: TGTGCCAGCAGCCAAGACGCGTTTGCCCAGTACTTC. Protein product: CASSQDAFAQYF.

The J gene is TRBJ2-7, the V gene TRBV6-6, with 9 positions matching TRBD2. The CDR3 consists of 14 residues. The V segment lost 5 bases and the J segment 6 bases; nucleotides outside the gene matches: 8. The germline gives CDR1 MNHNY, CDR2 SVGAGI (reference sequence). CDR3 residues: CASSTSGGPSEQYF. In DNA, the CDR3 is TGTGCCAGCAGTACAAGCGGGGGGCCCTCCGAGCAGTACTTC.

This chain uses TRBV2 with TRBJ2-5, with D possibly TRBD1 on 5 matching bases. The better agreement between TRBJ2-7 and the DNA end casts doubt on the J call. CDR3 size: 12 residues. The germline V gene encodes CDR1 SNHLY and CDR2 FYNNEI. The CDR3 DNA follows: TGTGCCAGCAGTGCAACAGGCTACGAGCAGTACTTC. Translation gives CASSATGYEQYF.

This sequence joins TRBV6-6 and TRBJ1-4; the match to TRBD1 covers 11 bases. Per the germline V gene, CDR1 is MNHNY and CDR2 is SVGAGI (reference sequence). V shed 6 bases, J shed 4 bases, and the junction held 7 bases outside the gene matches. This CDR3 has 16 residues. CDR3: CASSRTGGPINEKLFF. CDR3 bases: TGTGCCAGCAGCAGGACAGGGGGCCCCATTAATGAAAAACTGTTTTTT.

This chain joins TRBV11-2 and TRBJ2-3, with D perhaps matching TRBD1 (5 bases). Germline CDR1 SGHAT, CDR2 FQNNGV. CDR3 length: 16 amino acids. The V and J ends lost 2 bases and 5 bases respectively, with 17 bases between them. CDR3 coding DNA: TGTGCCAGCAGCTTATATCTCTCAGGGCTTCAAGATACGCAGTATTTT. It is translated as CASSLYLSGLQDTQYF.

The CDR3 sequence: CASSLERDRVLHEQFF. CDR3 DNA sequence: TGTGCCAGCAGCTTAGAGCGGGACAGGGTTTTGCATGAGCAGTTCTTC. The gene calls are TRBV7-2 and TRBJ2-1; 9 positions agree with TRBD1. There are 16 residues in the CDR3. The V gene's germline CDR1 is SGHTA and CDR2 FQGNSA. The trim removed 1 base at V and 8 bases at J, leaving 9 bases unmatched. Full variable domain (outside the CDR3, taken from reference TRBV7-2 and TRBJ2-1): GAGVSQSPSNKVTEKGKDVELRCDPISGHTALYWYRQSLGQGLEFLIYFQGNSAPDKSGLPSDRFSAERTGGSVSTLTIQRTQQEDSAVYLCASSLERDRVLHEQFFGPGTRLTVL.

This clone showed up just a few times. The DNA for the CDR3 is TGTGCCAGCAGCTCGACAGGGCTGAGCACAGATACGCAGTATTTT. This translates into CASSSTGLSTDTQYF. The rearrangement links TRBV7-3 to TRBJ2-3; 7 bases are shared with TRBD1. V trimming: 4 bases; J trimming: 0 bases; junction bases outside the gene matches: 4. From germline, CDR1 is SGHTA and CDR2 FQGTGA. The CDR3 has 15 residues.

This CDR3 reads CASSPGLAGDTDTQYF. CDR3 DNA: TGCGCCAGCAGCCCAGGTTTAGCGGGGGACACAGATACGCAGTATTTT. The chain has TRBV5-1 and TRBJ2-3, with 9 nucleotides matching TRBD2. The CDR3 contains 16 residues. The germline gives CDR1 SGHRS, CDR2 YFSETQ. Trimming cost V 4 bases and J 2 bases; bases outside gene matches: 8.

This chain links TRBV7-5 with TRBJ1-4; the table's D call of TRBD1 was not tested on the DNA. TRBV7-5 is annotated as a pseudogene. The CDR3 has 15 amino acids. The CDR3 region has the DNA TGTGCCAGAAGCTTAGCGCACAGGGTCCAGGAAAAACTGTTTTTT. It is translated as CARSLAHRVQEKLFF.

The V call is TRBV30, the J call TRBJ2-5, with 12 nucleotides matching TRBD2. V dropped 3 bases and J dropped 5; count of bases not matched to a gene: 4. The V gene's germline CDR1 is GTSNPN and CDR2 SVGIG (reference sequence). This CDR3 spans 14 amino acids. CDR3 sequence: CAWRLAGGSETQYF. The CDR3, as DNA: TGTGCCTGGAGACTAGCGGGGGGCAGCGAGACCCAGTACTTC.

The chain uses TRBV19 and TRBJ2-5; 8 nucleotides line up with TRBD1. This CDR3 region has 13 residues. V lost 7 bases to trimming and J lost 7 bases; unmatched junction nucleotides: 8. CDR1 LNHDA and CDR2 SQIVND come from the germline V gene (reference sequence). The CDR3 sequence: CASMGRGPGTQYF. In nucleotides, the CDR3 is TGTGCCAGTATGGGCAGGGGGCCCGGGACCCAGTACTTC. The variable domain in full, with the rest retrieved from reference TRBV19 and TRBJ2-5, is DGGITQSPKYLFRKEGQNVTLSCEQNLNHDAMYWYRQDPGQGLRLIYYSQIVNDFQKGDIAEGYSVSREKKESFPLTVTSAQKNPTAFYLCASMGRGPGTQYFGPGTRLLVL.